The rows below give T cell receptor beta chains drawn from one sample of a study of blood T cell repertoires in COVID-19. Only in-frame clones appear in the TCRdb table, and some are missing; sequencing was by immunoSEQ multiplex PCR. The repertoire holds tens of thousands of clones, with over 80% as singletons. The sample taken for sequencing was peripheral blood. The receptor source for this set is a man aged 25 to 40 with COVID-19, enrolled during active disease. CDR3s include the opening cysteine and the closing phenylalanine or tryptophan. A D gene is named only where the DNA matches it firmly.

v_gene	d_gene	j_gene	len	CDR3aa	CDR3nt
TRBV3-1/TRBV3-2	NA	TRBJ2-7	15	CASSQDFRPGSEQYF	TGTGCCAGCAGCCAAGATTTTCGCCCGGGGAGCGAGCAGTACTTC
TRBV6-1	NA	TRBJ1-4	15	CASSEQGTTNEKLFF	TGTGCCAGCAGTGAGCAGGGCACAACTAATGAAAAACTGTTTTTT
TRBV28	NA	TRBJ2-7	15	CASRDGWGGPYEQYF	TGTGCCAGCCGCGACGGGTGGGGAGGACCCTACGAGCAGTACTTC
TRBV6-5	TRBD2	TRBJ2-2	14	CASRGGRLPLELFF	TGTGCCAGCAGGGGGGGGAGACTTCCGTTGGAGCTGTTTTTT
TRBV5-1	TRBD2	TRBJ2-5	14	CASSQLGGMETQYF	TGCGCCAGCAGCCAACTGGGGGGGATGGAGACCCAGTACTTC
TRBV28	TRBD2	TRBJ2-3	18	CASSFPRTSPREADTQYF	TGTGCCAGCAGTTTCCCCCGGACTAGCCCCCGAGAGGCAGATACGCAGTATTTT
TRBV12-3/TRBV12-4	NA	TRBJ1-1	11	CASSTGLRAFF	TGTGCCAGCAGTACAGGATTGAGGGCTTTCTTT
TRBV10-3	NA	TRBJ1-5	15	CAISEELGPNQPQHF	TGTGCCATCAGTGAGGAACTCGGTCCCAATCAGCCCCAGCATTTT
TRBV10-3	NA	TRBJ1-4	14	CAISAGDSGEKLFF	TGTGCCATCAGCGCAGGGGATTCCGGTGAAAAACTGTTTTTT
TRBV6-5	TRBD1	TRBJ1-5	15	CASSRLRDRGPPQHF	TGTGCCAGCAGTCGACTGCGGGACAGGGGGCCCCCCCAGCATTTT
TRBV20-1	NA	TRBJ2-3	14	CSASWGRETDTQYF	TGCAGTGCTAGTTGGGGCAGGGAAACAGATACGCAGTATTTT